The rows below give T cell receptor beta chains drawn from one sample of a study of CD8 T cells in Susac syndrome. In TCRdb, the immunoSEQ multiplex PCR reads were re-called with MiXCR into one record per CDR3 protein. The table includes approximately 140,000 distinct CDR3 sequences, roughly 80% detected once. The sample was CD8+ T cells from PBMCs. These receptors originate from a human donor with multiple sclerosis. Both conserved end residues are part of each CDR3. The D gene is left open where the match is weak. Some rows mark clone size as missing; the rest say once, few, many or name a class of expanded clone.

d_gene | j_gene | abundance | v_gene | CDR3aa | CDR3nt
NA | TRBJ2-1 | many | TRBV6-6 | CASSYNEQFF | TGTGCCAGCAGTTACAATGAGCAGTTCTTC
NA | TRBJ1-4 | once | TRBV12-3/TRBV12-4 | CASSPRDGFNEKLFF | TGTGCCAGCAGTCCTAGGGACGGCTTCAATGAAAAACTGTTTTTT
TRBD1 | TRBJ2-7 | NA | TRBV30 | CAWEAAGTGNYEQYF | TGTGCCTGGGAAGCAGCCGGGACAGGGAATTACGAGCAGTACTTC
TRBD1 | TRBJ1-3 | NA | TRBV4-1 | CASSRRDVMGQFHF | TGCGCCAGCAGCCGCCGTGATGTAATGGGACAGTTCCATTTT
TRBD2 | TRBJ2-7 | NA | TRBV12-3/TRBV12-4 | CASRREGLYEQYF | TGTGCCAGCAGAAGGGAGGGGCTGTACGAGCAGTACTTC
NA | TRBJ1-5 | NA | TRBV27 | CASAIRDSNQPQHF | TGTGCCAGCGCGATCCGGGACAGCAATCAGCCCCAGCATTTT
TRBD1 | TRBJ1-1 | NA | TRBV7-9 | CASSSIGTGVMNTEAFF | TGTGCCAGCAGCTCGATAGGGACAGGGGTCATGAACACTGAAGCTTTCTTT
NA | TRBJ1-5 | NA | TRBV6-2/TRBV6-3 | CASTYPGQPQHF | TGTGCCAGCACTTATCCAGGGCAGCCCCAGCATTTT
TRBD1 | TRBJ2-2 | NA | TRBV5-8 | CASRHGPGQGLTGELFF | TGTGCCAGCAGACATGGACCGGGACAGGGGCTCACCGGGGAGCTGTTTTTT
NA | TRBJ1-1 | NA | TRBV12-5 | CASGLAVNTEAFF | TGTGCTAGTGGTTTGGCAGTAAACACTGAAGCTTTCTTT
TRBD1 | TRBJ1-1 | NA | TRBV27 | CASSFRTGEAFF | TGTGCCAGCAGTTTCCGGACAGGTGAAGCTTTCTTT
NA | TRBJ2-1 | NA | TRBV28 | CASSLFLWGGVDEQFF | NA
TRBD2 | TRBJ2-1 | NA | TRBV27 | CASSLGRGGRDEQFF | TGTGCCAGCAGTTTAGGACGGGGGGGCCGGGATGAGCAGTTCTTC
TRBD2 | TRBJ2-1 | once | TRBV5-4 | CASSPRLASSNEQFF | TGTGCCAGCAGCCCCAGACTAGCTTCTAGCAATGAGCAGTTCTTC
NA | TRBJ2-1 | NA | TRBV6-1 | CASRGRDEGYNEQFF | TGTGCCAGCAGGGGCCGGGACGAGGGATACAATGAGCAGTTCTTC
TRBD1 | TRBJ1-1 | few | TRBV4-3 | CASSQDPQGGTEAFF | TGCGCCAGCAGCCAAGATCCCCAGGGGGGGACTGAAGCTTTCTTT
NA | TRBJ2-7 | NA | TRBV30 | CAWTQGMYEQYF | TGTGCCTGGACGCAGGGAATGTACGAGCAGTACTTC
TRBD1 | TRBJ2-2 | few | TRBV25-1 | CASSDPRQGSNTGELFF | TGTGCCAGCAGTGACCCCCGACAGGGATCGAACACCGGGGAGCTGTTTTTT
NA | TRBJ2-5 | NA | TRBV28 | CASSPSLNQETQYF | TGTGCCAGCAGTCCGAGCCTCAACCAAGAGACCCAGTACTTC
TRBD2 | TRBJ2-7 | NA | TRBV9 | CASSVEAGLSYEQYF | TGTGCCAGCAGCGTAGAAGCGGGGCTCTCCTACGAGCAGTACTTC
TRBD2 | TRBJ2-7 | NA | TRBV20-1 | CSARDRLAGVYEQYF | TGCAGTGCTAGAGATCGACTAGCGGGTGTCTACGAGCAGTACTTC
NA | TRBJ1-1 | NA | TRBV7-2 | CASIFPNTEAFF | TGTGCCAGCATCTTCCCGAACACTGAAGCTTTCTTT
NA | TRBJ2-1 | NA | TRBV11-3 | CASSLEDTYNEQFF | TGTGCCAGCAGCTTAGAGGACACCTACAATGAGCAGTTCTTC
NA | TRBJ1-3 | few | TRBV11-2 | CASSLVAGAGNTIYF | TGTGCCAGCAGCTTAGTAGCAGGGGCTGGAAACACCATATATTTT
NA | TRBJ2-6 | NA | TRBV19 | CAIEVVGSNVLTF | TGTGCCATCGAGGTGGTCGGGTCCAACGTCCTGACTTTC
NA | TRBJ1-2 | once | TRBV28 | CASREKGALVYGYTF | TGTGCCAGCAGGGAAAAAGGGGCCTTGGTCTATGGCTACACCTTC
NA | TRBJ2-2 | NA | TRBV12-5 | CASGLVRGIRDTGELFF | TGTGCTAGTGGTTTGGTACGGGGGATTCGCGACACCGGGGAGCTGTTTTTT
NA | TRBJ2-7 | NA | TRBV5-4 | CASNGDNPYEQYF | TGTGCCAGCAACGGGGACAATCCCTACGAGCAGTACTTC
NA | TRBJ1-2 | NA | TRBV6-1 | CASRDDTNYGYTF | TGTGCCAGCAGAGATGACACTAACTATGGCTACACCTTC
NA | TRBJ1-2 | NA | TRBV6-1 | CASSPRDGIYGYTF | TGTGCCAGCAGTCCAAGGGACGGAATCTATGGCTACACCTTC
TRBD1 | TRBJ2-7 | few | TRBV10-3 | CAIKGQSTYEQYF | TGTGCCATTAAGGGACAGAGTACCTACGAGCAGTACTTC
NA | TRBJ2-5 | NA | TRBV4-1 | CASSQDPGRRETQYF | TGCGCCAGCAGCCAAGACCCGGGGAGGAGAGAGACCCAGTACTTC
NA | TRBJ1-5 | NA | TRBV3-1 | CASSQDLGDQPQHF | TGTGCCAGCAGCCAAGACCTAGGGGATCAGCCCCAGCATTTT
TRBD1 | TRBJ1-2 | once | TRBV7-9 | CASSAGTGDRYGYTF | TGTGCCAGCAGCGCCGGGACAGGGGATCGCTATGGCTACACCTTC
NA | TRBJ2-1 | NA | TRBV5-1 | CASSFSGDEQFF | TGCGCCAGCAGCTTTTCGGGGGATGAGCAGTTCTTC